Here is one T cell receptor beta chain with its context. One end of the junction does not line up with germline, which may come from a read error. These data are taken from a study of blood T cell repertoires in COVID-19. Study-wide background: The United States, Italy and Spain provided the acute and convalescent COVID-19 samples. From T cells, B-cell-depleted T cells, or PBMCs came the material, which was cDNA or gDNA.

Original analysis: From reference gene primer amplification, estimates of nucleated cell counts were derived. The table came from immunoSEQ multiplex PCR; TCRdb's copy has only in-frame clones and leaves some out. V and J calls and clone size come straight from that table; D and trimming were deduced from the DNA. The sample consists of some 60,000 clones, more than 90% of them appearing once. CDR3 length: 13 amino acids. Germline V lookup: CDR1 KGHSH, CDR2 LQKENI. J is TRBJ1-2 and V is TRBV18; D not resolved. This receptor was obtained from a man in his sixties with acute or convalescent COVID-19. The sample consisted of peripheral blood. Here the CDR3 reads CASSPKDGLNSIF. DNA for the CDR3: TGTGCCAGCTCACCAAAAGATGGGCTTAACTCAATCTTC.